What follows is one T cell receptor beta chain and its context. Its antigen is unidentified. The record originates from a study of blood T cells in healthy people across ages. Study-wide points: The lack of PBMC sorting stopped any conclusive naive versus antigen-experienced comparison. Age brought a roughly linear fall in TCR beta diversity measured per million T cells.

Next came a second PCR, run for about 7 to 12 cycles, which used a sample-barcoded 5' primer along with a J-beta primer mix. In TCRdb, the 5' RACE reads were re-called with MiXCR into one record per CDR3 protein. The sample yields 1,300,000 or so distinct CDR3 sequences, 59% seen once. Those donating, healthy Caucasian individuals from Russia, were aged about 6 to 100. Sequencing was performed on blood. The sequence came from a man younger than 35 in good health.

The CDR3 DNA sequence: TGTGCCAGCAGCCGGGGTCGGGCTGAAGCTTTCTTT. It codes for CASSRGRAEAFF. The genes are TRBV25-1 and TRBJ1-1, with D hard to call. Per the germline V gene, CDR1 is MGHDK and CDR2 is SYGVNS. V lost 6 bases to trimming and J lost 6 bases, with 11 bases between them. This CDR3 is built from 12 residues.